These 5 T cell receptor beta chains were all obtained from the same sample, sequenced in a study of blood T cells in healthy people across ages. Together with a sample-barcoded 5' primer, a J-beta primer mix was included in a second PCR lasting about 7 to 11 cycles. Via MiXCR, TCRdb re-called the 5' RACE reads, giving one row per CDR3 protein. The repertoire holds 600,000 to 650,000 distinct CDR3 sequences, with 45% to 65% as singletons. The sequencing input was blood. The receptor set was obtained from a man aged 55 to 69 in good health.

The chain combines TRBV20-1 with TRBJ1-6; no clear D gene. The germline gives CDR1 DFQATT, CDR2 SNEGSKA (reference sequence). Trimming left V 3 bases short and J 6 bases short, with 12 bases between. This CDR3 has 14 amino acids. The CDR3 DNA reads as TGCAGTGCTAGTCGTCAGAGATTTAATTCACCCCTCCACTTT. Protein sequence: CSASRQRFNSPLHF.

The chain combines TRBV7-9 with TRBJ2-5; D may be TRBD1 or TRBD2 (6 bases each). The J call may be in error: the DNA end matches TRBJ2-7 better. This CDR3 comprises 14 residues. From germline, CDR1 is SEHNR and CDR2 FQNEAQ (reference sequence). The DNA for the CDR3 is TGTGCCAGCAGCCCCGGGGGCGCGTATTACGAGCAGTACTTC. Translated: CASSPGGAYYEQYF.

The chain recombines TRBV20-1 with TRBJ2-3; D unresolved. Germline CDR1 DFQATT, CDR2 SNEGSKA (reference sequence). The CDR3 consists of 14 residues. Trimming cost V 3 bases and J 1 base, with 11 bases left between them. In DNA, the CDR3 is TGCAGTGCTAGGCCCAGCATCGGCACAGATACGCAGTATTTT. The encoded protein is CSARPSIGTDTQYF.

This clonotype was picked up many times. This rearrangement joins TRBV28 to TRBJ2-5, with D maybe TRBD2 (5 bases). Per the germline V gene, CDR1 is MDHEN and CDR2 is SYDVKM. V lost 6 bases to trimming and J lost 9 bases, with 11 bases between them. The CDR3 is 11 residues long. The CDR3 DNA is TGTGCCAGCAGCTCGGGGTGGGCCCAGTACTTC. Amino acid sequence: CASSSGWAQYF. Complete variable domain (other parts from reference TRBV28 and TRBJ2-5): DVKVTQSSRYLVKRTGEKVFLECVQDMDHENMFWYRQDPGLGLRLIYFSYDVKMKEKGDIPEGYSVSREKKERFSLILESASTNQTSMYLCASSSGWAQYFGPGTRLLVL.

This clonotype was seen a single time. V is TRBV12-3 or TRBV12-4 and J is TRBJ1-2; D is uncertain. V was shortened by 6 bases and J by 4 bases, with 9 bases between the two germline ends. The CDR3 contains 12 residues. CDR3 sequence (DNA): TGTGCCAGCAGCCGTCCCCTCTATGGCTACACCTTC. Translated: CASSRPLYGYTF.